These T cell receptor beta chains were read from a single sample in a study of T-cell memory formation after mild COVID-19. TCRdb analysed the 5' RACE reads with MiXCR anew, one entry per CDR3 protein. Found here are approximately 170,000 distinct CDR3 sequences, 10% to 15% of them singletons; the top ten hold approximately 3.4%. Source material: PBMCs or a T cell subset sorted from them (not recorded which). The receptors shown here come from a man aged 18 to 30 who had mild COVID-19 (a few samples of this study predate the infection). Cell type and time point are not known. CDR3s include the opening cysteine and the closing phenylalanine or tryptophan. The D gene is left open where the match is weak. For some rows the clone size is stated as once, few or many, or as a class when expanded; others skip it.

clone_size | cdr3_length | j_call | v_call | d_call | cdr3_nt | cdr3_aa
few | 14 | TRBJ2-2 | TRBV12-3/TRBV12-4 | NA | TGTGCCAGCCGCCCCCCTGTAGGAACCGGGGAGCTGTTTTTT | CASRPPVGTGELFF
NA | 15 | TRBJ2-3 | TRBV12-3/TRBV12-4 | NA | TGTGCCAGCAGTTCCCGGGACATTAGCACAGATACGCAGTATTTT | CASSSRDISTDTQYF
NA | 13 | TRBJ1-1 | TRBV11-2 | NA | TGTGCCAGCAGCACGACTGAGAACACTGAAGCTTTCTTT | CASSTTENTEAFF
NA | 14 | TRBJ2-5 | TRBV5-1 | TRBD2 | TGCGCCAGCAGCTTGTTTCCGGGGGGGGAGACCCAGTACTTC | CASSLFPGGETQYF
many | 14 | TRBJ2-4 | TRBV7-2 | NA | TGTGCCAGCAGTGAGGAGGTAGCCAAAAACATTCAGTACTTC | CASSEEVAKNIQYF
NA | 14 | TRBJ1-4 | TRBV2 | NA | TGTGCCAGCAGGGAGACGGAGTTTAATGAAAAACTGTTTTTT | CASRETEFNEKLFF
NA | 17 | TRBJ1-5 | TRBV7-3 | NA | TGTGCCAGCAGCTTCCCCAGGCAGGGAGGTCCTGTTCAGCCCCAGCATTTT | CASSFPRQGGPVQPQHF
NA | 14 | TRBJ1-1 | TRBV7-2 | NA | TGTGCCAGCAGCTTAGAATCAACGCGCACTGAAGCTTTCTTT | CASSLESTRTEAFF
many | 15 | TRBJ2-1 | TRBV7-9 | TRBD2 | TGTGCCAGCACTGGAGGAGCGGGGTCGTACAATGAGCAGTTCTTC | CASTGGAGSYNEQFF
NA | 13 | TRBJ2-5 | TRBV28 | TRBD1 | TGTGCCAGCGCGGGTGGACAGGAAGAGACCCAGTACTTC | CASAGGQEETQYF
NA | 14 | TRBJ2-7 | TRBV14 | NA | TGTGCCAGCAGCCGAGGGACTCTCGACTACGAGCAGTACTTC | CASSRGTLDYEQYF
few | 14 | TRBJ1-5 | TRBV7-2 | NA | TGTGCCAGCAGCTTAGACAGATGGGTTCAGCCCCAGCATTTT | CASSLDRWVQPQHF
NA | 14 | TRBJ2-7 | TRBV5-6 | TRBD1 | TGTGCCAGCAGCCAGGACAGGGGGGTTCACGAGCAGTACTTC | CASSQDRGVHEQYF
NA | 13 | TRBJ2-7 | TRBV6-5 | TRBD2 | TGTGCCAGCAGCCGGACTAGCGGCTACGAGCAGTACTTC | CASSRTSGYEQYF
few | 17 | TRBJ1-3 | TRBV15 | TRBD1 | TGTGCCACCAGCAAGCGACAGGGATTGAGCTCTGGAAACACCATATATTTT | CATSKRQGLSSGNTIYF
few | 14 | TRBJ1-3 | TRBV5-1 | NA | TGCGCCAGCAGCTTGGTATCAGCCGGAAACACCATATATTTT | CASSLVSAGNTIYF
few | 15 | TRBJ2-1 | TRBV7-2 | TRBD2 | TGTGCCAGCAGCATTAGCGGGGGGATTCTGTATGAGCAGTTCTTC | CASSISGGILYEQFF
NA | 14 | TRBJ1-6 | TRBV19 | NA | TGTGCCAGTAGGACGGGACGCGATAATTCACCCCTCCACTTT | CASRTGRDNSPLHF
few | 18 | TRBJ1-6 | TRBV19 | TRBD1 | TGTGCCAGTAGCGGGACAGGGGGCGATTGGCCCTATAATTCACCCCTCCACTTT | CASSGTGGDWPYNSPLHF
few | 15 | TRBJ1-6 | TRBV5-1 | TRBD1 | TGCGCCAGCAGGTTGGCCGGGACAGAAAATTCACCCCTCCACTTT | CASRLAGTENSPLHF
many | 15 | TRBJ1-1 | TRBV29-1 | NA | TGCAGCACGAGGGCTGGATGGGGGATGAACACTGAAGCTTTCTTT | CSTRAGWGMNTEAFF
few | 17 | TRBJ2-1 | TRBV10-3 | TRBD2 | TGTGCCAGCAGTTCTGGACTAGCGGGGAGCTCCTACAATGAGCAGTTCTTC | CASSSGLAGSSYNEQFF